This T cell receptor beta chain emerged from a study of T cells in tumors after PD-1 blockade. For the study at large: Patients had no prior checkpoint blockade, systemic immunosuppressants, or anti-cancer therapy within 4 weeks. Mean per blood sample: some 120,000 templates (24,679-257,772), 36,536 unique clonotypes.

The V and J ends lost 2 bases and 12 bases, in that order; junction bases with no gene match: 7. This CDR3 contains 14 residues. Germline V gene lookup returns CDR1 MNHEY and CDR2 SVGAGI. Genomic DNA template from tumor biopsies or peripheral blood, roughly 600 ng to 6,500 ng input. This clone was detected only once. Its antigen is undetermined. General study points: Some novel exhausted tumor clones appeared in pre-treatment blood, suggesting peripheral recruitment.

This table comes from immunoSEQ multiplex PCR, and its TCRdb copy is limited to in-frame clones, with some not included. This table has fewer than 35,000 clones, about three quarters appearing once. This chain connects TRBV6-5 to TRBJ2-7, with 13 bases identical to TRBD2. The specimen comprised PBMCs, sampled before anti-PD-1 treatment. This TCR was sampled from a human donor with basal cell carcinoma. The CDR3 region is CASSYGTSGEPLYF. The CDR3 DNA reads as TGTGCCAGCAGTTACGGGACTAGCGGGGAGCCCCTGTACTTC.